This TCR beta chain was documented in a study of blood T cell repertoires in COVID-19. This table comes from immunoSEQ multiplex PCR, and its TCRdb copy is limited to in-frame clones, with some not included. The sample records over 200,000 clones, around 88% being singletons. This clone has only a few counts. The source is a woman aged 35 to 49 with acute COVID-19. Sequencing was done on a sample of PBMCs or T cells enriched from blood (not recorded which).

The CDR3 sequence: CASSQETGRYGYTF. The CDR3 nucleotides read TGCGCCAGCAGCCAAGAAACAGGGCGCTATGGCTACACCTTC. The V call is TRBV4-3, the J call TRBJ1-2, with D possibly TRBD1 on 6 matching bases. Trimming took 0 bases from V and 4 from J, leaving 9 bases between them. The CDR3 is 14 residues long. Germline V gene sequence: CDR1 LGHNA, CDR2 YSLEER.